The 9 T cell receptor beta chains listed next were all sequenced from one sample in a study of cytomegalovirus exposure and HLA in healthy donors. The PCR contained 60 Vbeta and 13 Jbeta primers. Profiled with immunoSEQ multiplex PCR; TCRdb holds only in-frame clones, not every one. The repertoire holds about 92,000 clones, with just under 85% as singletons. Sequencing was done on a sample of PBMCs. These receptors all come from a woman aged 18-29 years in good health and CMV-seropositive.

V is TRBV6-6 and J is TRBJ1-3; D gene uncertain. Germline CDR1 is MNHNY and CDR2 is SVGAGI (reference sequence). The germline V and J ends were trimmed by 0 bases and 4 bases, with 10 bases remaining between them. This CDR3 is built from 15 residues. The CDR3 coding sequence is TGTGCCAGCAGTTACTCCGGGAATGCCGGAAACACCATATATTTT. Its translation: CASSYSGNAGNTIYF.

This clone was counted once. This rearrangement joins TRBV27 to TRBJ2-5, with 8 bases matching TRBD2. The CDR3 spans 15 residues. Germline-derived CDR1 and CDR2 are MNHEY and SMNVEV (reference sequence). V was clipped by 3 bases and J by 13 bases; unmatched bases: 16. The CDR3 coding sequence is TGTGCCAGCAGTTTTAAGAAGCGGGAGTCCTTGGGGGGGTACTTC. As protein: CASSFKKRESLGGYF.

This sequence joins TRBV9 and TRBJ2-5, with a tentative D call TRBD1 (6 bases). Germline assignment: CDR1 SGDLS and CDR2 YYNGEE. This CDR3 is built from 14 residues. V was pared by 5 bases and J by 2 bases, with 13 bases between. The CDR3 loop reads CASSTGQPQETQYF. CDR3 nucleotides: TGTGCCAGCAGTACTGGACAGCCACAAGAGACCCAGTACTTC.

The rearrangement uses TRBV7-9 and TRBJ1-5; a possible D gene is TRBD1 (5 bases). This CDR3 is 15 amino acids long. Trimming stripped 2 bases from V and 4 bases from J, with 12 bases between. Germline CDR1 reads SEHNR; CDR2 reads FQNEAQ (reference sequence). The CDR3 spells CASSLTAGGNQPQHF. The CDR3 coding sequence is TGTGCCAGCAGCTTAACCGCGGGGGGTAATCAGCCCCAGCATTTT. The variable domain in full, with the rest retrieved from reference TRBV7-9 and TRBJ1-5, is DTGVSQNPRHKITKRGQNVTFRCDPISEHNRLYWYRQTLGQGPEFLTYFQNEAQLEKSRLLSDRFSAERPKGSFSTLEIQRTEQGDSAMYLCASSLTAGGNQPQHFGDGTRLSIL.

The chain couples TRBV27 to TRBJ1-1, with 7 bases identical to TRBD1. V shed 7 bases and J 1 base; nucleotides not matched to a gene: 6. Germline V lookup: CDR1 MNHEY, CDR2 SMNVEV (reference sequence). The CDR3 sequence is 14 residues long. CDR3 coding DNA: TGTGCCAGCAAATGGGACAGCCCGAACACTGAAGCTTTCTTT. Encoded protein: CASKWDSPNTEAFF.

This CDR3 is CASSYLSLTTAGELFF. The CDR3 nucleotides read TGTGCCAGCAGTTACTTGTCGCTGACTACGGCCGGGGAGCTGTTTTTT. The chain couples TRBV6-6 to TRBJ2-2; D perhaps matches TRBD2 (5 bases). The CDR3 runs to 16 residues. The germline CDR1 and CDR2 sequences are MNHNY and SVGAGI (reference sequence). V was trimmed by 1 base and J by 6 bases, leaving 15 bases between them.

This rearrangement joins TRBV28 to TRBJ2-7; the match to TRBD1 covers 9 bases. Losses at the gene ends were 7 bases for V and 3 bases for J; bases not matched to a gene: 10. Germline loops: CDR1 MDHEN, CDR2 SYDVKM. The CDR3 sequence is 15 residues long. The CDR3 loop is CASTEGQGWVYEQYF. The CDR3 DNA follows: TGTGCCAGCACCGAGGGACAGGGATGGGTCTACGAGCAGTACTTC.

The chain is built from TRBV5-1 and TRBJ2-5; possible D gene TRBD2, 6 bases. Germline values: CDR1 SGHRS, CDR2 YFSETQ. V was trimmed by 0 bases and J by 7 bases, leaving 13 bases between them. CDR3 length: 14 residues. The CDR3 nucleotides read TGCGCCAGCAGCTTGGATGGGACCGGGGGGACCCAGTACTTC. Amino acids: CASSLDGTGGTQYF. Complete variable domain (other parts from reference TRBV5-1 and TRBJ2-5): KAGVTQTPRYLIKTRGQQVTLSCSPISGHRSVSWYQQTPGQGLQFLFEYFSETQRNKGNFPGRFSGRQFSNSRSEMNVSTLELGDSALYLCASSLDGTGGTQYFGPGTRLLVL.

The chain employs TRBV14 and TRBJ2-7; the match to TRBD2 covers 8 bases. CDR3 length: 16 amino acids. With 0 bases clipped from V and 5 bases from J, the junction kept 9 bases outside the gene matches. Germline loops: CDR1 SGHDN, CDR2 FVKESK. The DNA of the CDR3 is TGTGCCAGCAGCCAAGATAATCGGGGGGGCCTTGACGAGCAGTACTTC. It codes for CASSQDNRGGLDEQYF. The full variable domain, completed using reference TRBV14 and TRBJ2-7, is EAGVTQFPSHSVIEKGQTVTLRCDPISGHDNLYWYRRVMGKEIKFLLHFVKESKQDESGMPNNRFLAERTGGTYSTLKVQPAELEDSGVYFCASSQDNRGGLDEQYFGPGTRLTVT.